The 8 T cell receptor beta chains given below trace back to one sample, sequenced in a study of T cell repertoires in cytomegalovirus infection. TCRdb re-called the reads through MiXCR, storing one row per CDR3 protein. Altogether 200,000 to 250,000 distinct CDR3 sequences are present, about 12% being singletons, with the ten largest covering around 1.6%. The specimen sequenced was PBMCs. The source is a human donor in good health (CMV status not recorded). Some clones in this sample may be carry-over from other donors' samples.

This clonotype was seen at least ten times. CDR3 amino acids: CASSPRDRPYDGQYF. The DNA of the CDR3 is TGTGCCAGCAGCCCGCGGGACAGGCCATACGATGGGCAGTACTTC. This chain uses TRBV7-2 with TRBJ2-7; 8 bases are a match to TRBD1. J gave up 9 bases and V 5 bases, and 15 bases lay outside the gene matches. The V gene's germline CDR1 is SGHTA and CDR2 FQGNSA. The CDR3 has 15 amino acids.

This chain links TRBV3-1 with TRBJ1-2; a possible D gene is TRBD1 (5 bases). The CDR3 sequence is 13 residues long. Germline V lookup: CDR1 LGHDT, CDR2 YNNKEL (reference sequence). V was cut by 4 bases and J by 6 bases, with 12 bases left in between. CDR3 bases: TGTGCCAGCAGCCTGGGACTTTCGAATGGCTACACCTTC. Residues: CASSLGLSNGYTF.

In this sample, this clonotype turned up a few times. This sequence joins TRBV29-1 and TRBJ1-1, with no clear D. The germline V gene encodes CDR1 SQVTM and CDR2 ANQGSEA. This CDR3 contains 12 residues. V lost 4 bases to trimming and J lost 1 base, with 7 bases between them. CDR3: CSVARQNTEAFF. The CDR3 nucleotides read TGCAGCGTTGCCCGGCAGAACACTGAAGCTTTCTTT.

This clonotype has at least ten counts. This chain uses TRBV19 with TRBJ1-2; no clear D gene. The CDR3 has 17 residues. V was shortened by 3 bases and J by 4 bases, with 21 bases between the two germline ends. The germline V gene encodes CDR1 LNHDA and CDR2 SQIVND (reference sequence). The CDR3 loop reads CASSISQSRGIFYGYTF. The CDR3 bases are TGTGCCAGTAGTATCAGCCAATCACGAGGGATATTCTATGGCTACACCTTC.

This clonotype was seen repeatedly, ten times or more. The CDR3 nucleotides read TGTGCCAGCAGGGGGAGTGGGGACAATCAGCCCCAGCATTTT. Amino acid sequence: CASRGSGDNQPQHF. The rearrangement links TRBV2 to TRBJ1-5; D is undetermined. Trimming stripped 6 bases from V and 3 bases from J, with 12 bases between. Germline loops: CDR1 SNHLY, CDR2 FYNNEI. The CDR3 totals 14 residues.

This clonotype was observed at least ten times. The V and J genes are TRBV7-9 and TRBJ1-4; D is unresolved. V was cut by 5 bases and J by 4 bases, with 8 bases left in between. Germline values: CDR1 SEHNR, CDR2 FQNEAQ (reference sequence). The CDR3 is 13 residues long. The CDR3 coding sequence is TGTGCCAGCAGCCACGACATTAATGAAAAACTGTTTTTT. Translating gives CASSHDINEKLFF. Full variable domain (rest looked up from reference TRBV7-9 and TRBJ1-4): DTGVSQNPRHKITKRGQNVTFRCDPISEHNRLYWYRQTLGQGPEFLTYFQNEAQLEKSRLLSDRFSAERPKGSFSTLEIQRTEQGDSAMYLCASSHDINEKLFFGSGTQLSVL.

The V call is TRBV4-3, the J call TRBJ2-5; D may be TRBD2 (6 bases). This CDR3 spans 15 amino acids. CDR1 is LGHNA and CDR2 is YSLEER in the germline V gene. V was shortened by 1 base and J by 4 bases, with 13 bases between the two germline ends. CDR3 DNA sequence: TGCGCCAGCAGCCAAGGTCTCTACGGGGGAGAGACCCAGTACTTC. It specifies CASSQGLYGGETQYF.

This clonotype was recorded at least ten times. The chain links TRBV28 to TRBJ1-3; possibly TRBD1 for D (5 bases). Germline V gene data show CDR1 as MDHEN and CDR2 as SYDVKM. Trimming took off 4 bases at V and 0 bases at J, with 16 bases between the two ends. This CDR3 is built from 17 residues. The CDR3 DNA reads TGTGCCAGCAGTTCGGGGGACTCCCTGAGCTCTGGAAACACCATATATTTT. Translating it yields CASSSGDSLSSGNTIYF. The whole variable domain, remainder taken from reference TRBV28 and TRBJ1-3, is DVKVTQSSRYLVKRTGEKVFLECVQDMDHENMFWYRQDPGLGLRLIYFSYDVKMKEKGDIPEGYSVSREKKERFSLILESASTNQTSMYLCASSSGDSLSSGNTIYFGEGSWLTVV.